The source of this T cell receptor (beta chain) is a study of T cell responses to AZD1222 COVID-19 vaccine. Using immunoSEQ multiplex PCR, the repertoire was profiled, and TCRdb retains in-frame clones only, with some absent. The data hold fewer than 120,000 clones, with 80% to 90% observed a single time. Whole-study findings and limits: At study baseline, merely more than 5 AZD1222 recipients were seropositive. Possibly, clonal diversity was underestimated; donors were largely white British and included more females.

J gave up 0 bases and V 4 bases, and 3 bases lay outside the gene matches. CDR1 and CDR2 (germline): SGHRS, YFSETQ. This CDR3 region has 14 residues. For this clone: No antigen is known for it.

Sequences were derived from peripheral blood, sampled 28 days after the second AZD1222 dose. This TCR derives from an adult who received the AZD1222 COVID-19 vaccine. This rearrangement joins TRBV5-1 to TRBJ1-2; TRBD1 matches 7 bases. This chain's CDR3 is CASSLQGANYGYTF. The CDR3 bases are TGCGCCAGCAGCCTCCAGGGGGCTAACTATGGCTACACCTTC.